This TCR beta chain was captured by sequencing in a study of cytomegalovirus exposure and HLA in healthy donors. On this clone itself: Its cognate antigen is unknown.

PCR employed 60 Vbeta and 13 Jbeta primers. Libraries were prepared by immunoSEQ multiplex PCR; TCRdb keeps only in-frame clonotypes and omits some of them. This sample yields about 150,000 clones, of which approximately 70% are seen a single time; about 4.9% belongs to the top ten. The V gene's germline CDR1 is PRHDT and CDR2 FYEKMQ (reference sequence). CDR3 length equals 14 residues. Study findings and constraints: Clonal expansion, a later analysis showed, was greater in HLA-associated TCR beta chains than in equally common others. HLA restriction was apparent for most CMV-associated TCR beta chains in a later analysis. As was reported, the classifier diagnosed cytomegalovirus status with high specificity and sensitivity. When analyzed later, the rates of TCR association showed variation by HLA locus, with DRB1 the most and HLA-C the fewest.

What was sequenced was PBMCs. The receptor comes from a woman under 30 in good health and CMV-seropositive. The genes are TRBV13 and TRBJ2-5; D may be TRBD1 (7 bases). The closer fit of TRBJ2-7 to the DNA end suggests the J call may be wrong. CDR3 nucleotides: TGTGCCAGCAGCTTAGGCCGGGGGACAGCCGAGCAGTACTTC. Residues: CASSLGRGTAEQYF.